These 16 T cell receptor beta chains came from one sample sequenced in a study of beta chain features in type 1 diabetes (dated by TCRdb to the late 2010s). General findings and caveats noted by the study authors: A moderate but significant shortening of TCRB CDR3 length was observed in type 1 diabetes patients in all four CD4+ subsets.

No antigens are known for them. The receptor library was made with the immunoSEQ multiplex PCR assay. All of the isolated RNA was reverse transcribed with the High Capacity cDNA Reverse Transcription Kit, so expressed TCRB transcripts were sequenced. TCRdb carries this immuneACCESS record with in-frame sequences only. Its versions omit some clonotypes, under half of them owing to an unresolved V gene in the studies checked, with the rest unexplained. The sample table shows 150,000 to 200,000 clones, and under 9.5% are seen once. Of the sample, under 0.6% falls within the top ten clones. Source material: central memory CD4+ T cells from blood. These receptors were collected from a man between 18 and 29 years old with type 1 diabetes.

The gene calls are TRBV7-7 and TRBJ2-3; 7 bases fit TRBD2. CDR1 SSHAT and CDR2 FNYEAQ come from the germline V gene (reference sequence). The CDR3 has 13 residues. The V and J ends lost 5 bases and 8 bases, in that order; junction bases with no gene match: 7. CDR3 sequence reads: CASSAGLSGTQYF. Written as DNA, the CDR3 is TGTGCCAGCAGCGCGGGACTAAGCGGTACGCAGTATTTT.

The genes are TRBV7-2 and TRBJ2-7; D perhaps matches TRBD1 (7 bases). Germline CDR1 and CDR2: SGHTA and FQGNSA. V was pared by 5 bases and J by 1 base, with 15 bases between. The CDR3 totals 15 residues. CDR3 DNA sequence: TGTGCCAGCAGCCGGGGCGGGACAGAATCCTACGAGCAGTACTTC. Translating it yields CASSRGGTESYEQYF.

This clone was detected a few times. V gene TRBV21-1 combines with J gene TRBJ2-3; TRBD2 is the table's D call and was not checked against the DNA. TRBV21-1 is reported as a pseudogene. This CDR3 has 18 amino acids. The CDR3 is CASSKDFGGNGVPDTQYF. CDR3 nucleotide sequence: TGTGCCAGCAGCAAAGATTTTGGAGGGAACGGGGTGCCAGATACGCAGTATTTT.

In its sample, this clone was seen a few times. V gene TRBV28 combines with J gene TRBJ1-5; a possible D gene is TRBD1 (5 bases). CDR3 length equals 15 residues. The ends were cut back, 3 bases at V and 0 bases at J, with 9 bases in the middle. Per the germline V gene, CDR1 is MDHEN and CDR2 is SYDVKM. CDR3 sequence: CASSFWGDSNQPQHF. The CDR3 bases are TGTGCCAGCAGTTTTTGGGGGGATAGCAATCAGCCCCAGCATTTT. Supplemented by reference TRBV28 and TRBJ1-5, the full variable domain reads DVKVTQSSRYLVKRTGEKVFLECVQDMDHENMFWYRQDPGLGLRLIYFSYDVKMKEKGDIPEGYSVSREKKERFSLILESASTNQTSMYLCASSFWGDSNQPQHFGDGTRLSIL.

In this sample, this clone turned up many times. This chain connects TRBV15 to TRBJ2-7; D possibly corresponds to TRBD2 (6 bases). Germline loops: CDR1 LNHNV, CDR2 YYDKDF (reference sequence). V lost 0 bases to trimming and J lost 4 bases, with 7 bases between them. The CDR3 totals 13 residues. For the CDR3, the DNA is TGTGCCACCAGCAGAGATGCGGGATACGAGCAGTACTTC. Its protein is CATSRDAGYEQYF.

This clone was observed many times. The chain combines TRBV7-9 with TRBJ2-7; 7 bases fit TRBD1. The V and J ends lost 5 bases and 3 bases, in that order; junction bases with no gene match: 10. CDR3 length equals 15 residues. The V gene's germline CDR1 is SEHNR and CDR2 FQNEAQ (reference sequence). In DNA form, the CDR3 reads TGTGCCAGCAGCCTAGGACAGGCGCGGGTCTACGAGCAGTACTTC. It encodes CASSLGQARVYEQYF.

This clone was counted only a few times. The CDR3 spells CASSPYQRGVVTQYF. The CDR3 nucleotides are TGTGCCAGCAGCCCCTACCAGCGGGGGGTCGTTACGCAGTATTTT. The rearrangement joins TRBV6-6 to TRBJ2-3; 9 bases fit TRBD2. The germline gives CDR1 MNHNY, CDR2 SVGAGI (reference sequence). The CDR3 totals 15 residues. V lost 6 bases to trimming and J lost 8 bases; unmatched junction nucleotides: 12.

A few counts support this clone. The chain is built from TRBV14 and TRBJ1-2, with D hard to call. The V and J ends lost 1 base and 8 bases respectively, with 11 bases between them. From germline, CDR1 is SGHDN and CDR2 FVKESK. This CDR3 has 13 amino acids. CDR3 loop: CASSQAETRGYTF. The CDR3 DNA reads TGTGCCAGCAGCCAAGCGGAGACTAGAGGCTACACCTTC.

CDR3 nucleotide sequence: TGTGCCTGGAGTTCGGGGGGGCTTCAGCCCCAGCATTTT. This encodes CAWSSGGLQPQHF. The gene calls are TRBV30 and TRBJ1-5; maybe TRBD1 (6 bases). The CDR3 runs to 13 residues. Germline V CDR1 and CDR2: GTSNPN, SVGIG (reference sequence). V was cut by 2 bases and J by 6 bases, with 11 bases left in between.

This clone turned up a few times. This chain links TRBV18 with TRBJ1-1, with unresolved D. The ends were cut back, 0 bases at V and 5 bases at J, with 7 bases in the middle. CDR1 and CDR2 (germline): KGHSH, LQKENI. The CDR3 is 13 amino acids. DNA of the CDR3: TGTGCCAGCTCACCACCCGTGAGGACTGAAGCTTTCTTT. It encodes CASSPPVRTEAFF.

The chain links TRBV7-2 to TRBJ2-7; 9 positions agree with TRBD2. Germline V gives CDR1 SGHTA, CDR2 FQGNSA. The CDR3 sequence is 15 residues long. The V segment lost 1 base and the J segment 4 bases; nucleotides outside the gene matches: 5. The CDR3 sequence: CASSLGSGSSYEQYF. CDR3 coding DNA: TGTGCCAGCAGCTTAGGTAGCGGGAGCTCATACGAGCAGTACTTC.

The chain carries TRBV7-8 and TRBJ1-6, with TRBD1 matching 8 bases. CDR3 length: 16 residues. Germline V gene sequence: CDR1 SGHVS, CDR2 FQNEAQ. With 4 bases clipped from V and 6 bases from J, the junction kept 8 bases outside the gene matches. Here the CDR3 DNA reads TGTGCCAGCAGCTCCTGGACAGGGCAGCGTAATTCACCCCTCCACTTT. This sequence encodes CASSSWTGQRNSPLHF.

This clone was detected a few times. CDR3 residues: CAWRNQRDRGLKEQYF. The CDR3 bases are TGTGCCTGGAGGAATCAACGCGACAGGGGGCTAAAAGAGCAGTACTTC. The chain carries TRBV30 and TRBJ2-7; 10 nucleotides agree with TRBD1. CDR1 is GTSNPN and CDR2 is SVGIG in the germline V gene (reference sequence). CDR3 length equals 16 residues. Trimming took 3 bases from V and 7 from J; bases not matched to a gene: 15.

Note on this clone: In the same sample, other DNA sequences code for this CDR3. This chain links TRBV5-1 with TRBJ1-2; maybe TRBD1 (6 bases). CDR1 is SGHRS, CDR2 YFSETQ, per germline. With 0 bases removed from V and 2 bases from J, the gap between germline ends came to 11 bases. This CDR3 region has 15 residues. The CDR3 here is CASSLDGQPNYGYTF. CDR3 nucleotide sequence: TGCGCCAGCAGCTTGGATGGACAGCCGAACTATGGCTACACCTTC.

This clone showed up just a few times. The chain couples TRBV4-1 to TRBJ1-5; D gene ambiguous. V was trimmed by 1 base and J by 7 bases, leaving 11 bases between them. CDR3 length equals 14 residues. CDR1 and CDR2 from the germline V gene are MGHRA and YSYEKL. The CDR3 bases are TGCGCCAGCAGCCAAGCCGGGGATGACCAGCCCCAGCATTTT. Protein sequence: CASSQAGDDQPQHF.

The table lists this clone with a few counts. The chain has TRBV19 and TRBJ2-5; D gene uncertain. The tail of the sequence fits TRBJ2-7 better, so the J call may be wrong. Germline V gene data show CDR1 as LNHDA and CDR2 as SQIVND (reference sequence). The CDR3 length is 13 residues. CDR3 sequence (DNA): TGTGCCAGTAGTCCGGAACCATACTACGAGCAGTACTTC. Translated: CASSPEPYYEQYF.